This entry is about one T cell receptor (beta chain). Authors' data handling: Reference gene primer amplification in the assay estimated nucleated cell counts. TCRdb's table, derived via immunoSEQ multiplex PCR, lists solely in-frame clones and lacks some. V and J calls and clone size come straight from that table; D and trimming were deduced from the DNA. Of around 140,000 clones detected, roughly 80% appear once; the ten largest clones hold approximately 1.5%. These data belong to a study of blood T cell repertoires in COVID-19. For the study at large: There were acute and convalescent COVID-19 samples, and they came from the United States, Italy and Spain. The cDNA or gDNA used as material had been derived from T cells, B-cell-depleted T cells, or PBMCs.

The germline V gene has CDR1 SGHTA and CDR2 FQGNSA. CDR3 length: 15 amino acids. Trimming removed 2 bases from V and 6 bases from J; junction bases left unmatched: 6. The sample taken for sequencing was peripheral blood. This receptor was obtained from a man aged 55 to 70 with acute or convalescent COVID-19. The V and J genes are TRBV7-2 and TRBJ2-3, with TRBD2 matching over 9 bases. Written as DNA, the CDR3 is TGTGCCAGCAGCTTATTAGCGGGAGTGGTTGATACGCAGTATTTT. Its translation is CASSLLAGVVDTQYF.